Detailed here is one T cell receptor (beta chain). What it recognizes is unknown. Though nominally healthy at sampling, donors likely had unrecorded immune exposures. This entry is derived from a study of cytomegalovirus exposure and HLA in healthy donors. The study, taken as a whole, reports: Analysis performed later found more than 15,000 TCR beta sequences associated with HLA alleles at 0.05 false discovery rate. Apart from CMV serostatus, no immune exposure information was available. The authors considered a cluster of highly shared sequence variants likely to be a sequencing artifact.

Losses at the gene ends were 2 bases for V and 0 bases for J; bases not matched to a gene: 3. The CDR3 spans 16 residues. Germline V gene data show CDR1 as SGHDT and CDR2 as YYEEEE. The PCR ran on 60 Vbeta and 13 Jbeta primers. Assay: immunoSEQ multiplex PCR; the TCRdb copy retains only in-frame clones and omits some. The sample records over 75,000 clones, 60% to 80% being singletons. Specimen: PBMCs. The rearrangement uses TRBV5-6 and TRBJ1-5; 9 positions match TRBD1. The sequence was collected from a female donor in good health and CMV-seronegative. CDR3 nucleotide sequence: TGTGCCAGCAGCTTAACAGGGGGCGTTAGCAATCAGCCCCAGCATTTT. Its protein is CASSLTGGVSNQPQHF. Supplemented by reference TRBV5-6 and TRBJ1-5, the full variable domain reads DAGVTQSPTHLIKTRGQQVTLRCSPKSGHDTVSWYQQALGQGPQFIFQYYEEEERQRGNFPDRFSGHQFPNYSSELNVNALLLGDSALYLCASSLTGGVSNQPQHFGDGTRLSIL.